This T cell receptor beta chain was documented in a study of OX40 agonist ivuxolimab in advanced cancers. The CDR3 loop spans 12 amino acids. Germline lookup yields CDR1 ENHRY and CDR2 SYGVKD. After removal of 4 bases from V and 12 bases from J, the junction contained 6 bases not matched to a gene. Profiling relied on immunoSEQ multiplex PCR, and the TCRdb table lists in-frame clones only, not all of them. The sample has roughly 26,000 clones; 79% are singletons. The chain uses TRBV10-3 and TRBJ2-1; 7 bases agree with TRBD1. This specimen was CD4+ or CD8+ T cells sorted from blood, taken in a trial of the OX40 agonist ivuxolimab. This receptor was obtained from an adult with an advanced solid tumor such as melanoma, head and neck, liver or kidney cancer. The CDR3 spells CAISGTRTGQFF. Written as DNA, the CDR3 is TGTGCCATCAGTGGAACAAGGACAGGGCAGTTCTTC.